This T cell receptor beta chain appears in the sequencing data of a study of shared clonotypes between healthy human individuals. The CDR3 has 13 amino acids. V was cut by 6 bases and J by 1 base, with 6 bases left in between. Germline lookup yields CDR1 MNHEY and CDR2 SMNVEV (reference sequence). The authors ran the assay at deep level. TCRdb keeps only in-frame clones here, not all; method: immunoSEQ multiplex PCR. Of fewer than 550,000 clones detected, 60% to 80% appear once; the ten largest clones hold under 15%. None of the donors, who were healthy HIV-negative adults, had recently had acute infections or vaccinations. Every donor, a Caucasian adult, lived in Nashville, Tennessee.

The sample consisted of PBMCs. This receptor was obtained from a woman aged 40 to 49 in good health. Some clones in this sample may be carry-over from other donors' samples. The genes are TRBV27 and TRBJ2-2, with D uncertain. CDR3 bases: TGTGCCAGCAGCCCCTTGAACACCGGGGAGCTGTTTTTT. Translated: CASSPLNTGELFF.